This passage covers 8 T cell receptor beta chains from one sample sequenced in a study of blood T cell repertoires in COVID-19. Method: immunoSEQ multiplex PCR; TCRdb's copy keeps in-frame clones and lacks some. Of fewer than 200,000 clones in the sample, 85% are singletons; the top ten hold approximately 8%. The sequenced material came from peripheral blood. These receptors were obtained from a woman at least 80 years old with COVID-19, enrolled during active disease.

The chain carries TRBV5-1 and TRBJ1-1, with a weak D call TRBD1 (6 bases). The CDR3 has 13 amino acids. V gave up 4 bases and J gave up 3 bases, with 10 bases separating them. CDR1 and CDR2 from the germline V gene are SGHRS and YFSETQ. In DNA form, the CDR3 reads TGCGCCAGCAGCCGGGCAGGGGACACTGAAGCTTTCTTT. Encoded protein: CASSRAGDTEAFF.

The chain has TRBV19 and TRBJ1-2; TRBD1 matches 7 bases. The CDR3 loop spans 13 amino acids. V gave up 8 bases and J gave up 1 base; unmatched junction bases: 4. Germline-derived CDR1 and CDR2 are LNHDA and SQIVND (reference sequence). CDR3 in amino acids: CASWDSLNYGYTF. In DNA, the CDR3 is TGTGCCAGTTGGGACAGCCTTAACTATGGCTACACCTTC.

V and J are TRBV11-2 and TRBJ1-6, with D unresolved. The germline CDR1 and CDR2 sequences are SGHAT and FQNNGV. Trimming took 4 bases from V and 10 from J, leaving 17 bases between them. The CDR3 consists of 15 residues. This chain's CDR3 is CASSWAAGGHSPLHF. CDR3 sequence (DNA): TGTGCCAGCAGCTGGGCAGCGGGAGGGCACTCACCCCTCCACTTT.

The rearrangement uses TRBV5-6 and TRBJ2-2; 7 nucleotides line up with TRBD2. With 3 bases clipped from V and 6 bases from J, the junction kept 14 bases outside the gene matches. CDR1 is SGHDT, CDR2 YYEEEE, per germline. CDR3 length equals 17 residues. The CDR3 nucleotides read TGTGCCAGCAGCTGGCGAACTAGCGCGGGTCGGGCCGGGGAGCTGTTTTTT. The encoded protein is CASSWRTSAGRAGELFF.

This chain links TRBV6-5 with TRBJ2-7; D possibly corresponds to TRBD1 (5 bases). The V and J ends lost 4 bases and 2 bases respectively, with 9 bases between them. The CDR3 spans 13 residues. In germline, CDR1 is MNHEY, CDR2 SVGAGI. Written as DNA, the CDR3 is TGTGCCAGCAGTTTAGGGGTAACCTACGAGCAGTACTTC. Translating it yields CASSLGVTYEQYF.

This clone was detected only once. This rearrangement joins TRBV29-1 to TRBJ2-7, with a tentative D call TRBD1 (6 bases). The V gene's germline CDR1 is SQVTM and CDR2 ANQGSEA. There are 12 residues in the CDR3. V was pared by 6 bases and J by 3 bases, with 12 bases between. CDR3 sequence reads: CSVNRDNYEQYF. CDR3 sequence (DNA): TGCAGCGTGAACCGGGACAACTACGAGCAGTACTTC.

The chain links TRBV19 to TRBJ2-3; 8 positions match TRBD2. With 3 bases clipped from V and 3 bases from J, the junction kept 5 bases outside the gene matches. CDR1 LNHDA and CDR2 SQIVND come from the germline V gene (reference sequence). The CDR3 length is 15 residues. Here the CDR3 reads CASSMGGTRTDTQYF. The DNA of the CDR3 is TGTGCCAGTAGTATGGGGGGGACTAGGACAGATACGCAGTATTTT. The variable domain in full, completed from reference TRBV19 and TRBJ2-3, reads DGGITQSPKYLFRKEGQNVTLSCEQNLNHDAMYWYRQDPGQGLRLIYYSQIVNDFQKGDIAEGYSVSREKKESFPLTVTSAQKNPTAFYLCASSMGGTRTDTQYFGPGTRLTVL.

This clone has a handful of counts. The chain combines TRBV28 with TRBJ1-3; no clear D. Trimming left V 2 bases short and J 0 bases short, with 14 bases between. In germline, CDR1 is MDHEN, CDR2 SYDVKM. The CDR3 is made up of 17 amino acids. The CDR3 DNA sequence: TGTGCCAGCAGTTTAAGGAGTTTGGGTATCTCTGGAAACACCATATATTTT. It translates to CASSLRSLGISGNTIYF.